This TCR beta chain was sequenced during a study of control samples from healthy donors and cancer patients. TCRdb's table, derived via immunoSEQ multiplex PCR, lists solely in-frame clones and lacks some. The sample carries about 61,000 clones, 90% recorded once. This clone was found once. The clonotype comes from a man in his sixties with colorectal cancer. Sequenced input: PBMCs.

CDR3 amino acids: CASSPTSGETQYF. CDR3 sequence (DNA): TGCGCCAGCAGCCCGACTAGCGGAGAGACCCAGTACTTC. The genes are TRBV5-1 and TRBJ2-5; 9 bases align to TRBD2. The germline gives CDR1 SGHRS, CDR2 YFSETQ. Trimming cost V 4 bases and J 4 bases; bases outside gene matches: 2. The CDR3 sequence is 13 residues long.